The 17 T cell receptor beta chains given below trace back to one sample, sequenced in a study of T cell clones after liver transplantation. TCRdb's copy holds only in-frame clones and misses some; the assay was immunoSEQ multiplex PCR. In the table there are roughly 8,800 clones, 60% to 80% of which are singletons. The starting material was CD8+ T cells from blood, obtained before liver transplant. Receptor source: a human donor who received a liver transplant.

The chain joins TRBV4-1 to TRBJ1-5; D unresolved. Germline CDR1 and CDR2: MGHRA and YSYEKL. The V end was cut by 4 bases, the J end by 4 bases, with 14 bases between. This CDR3 has 15 residues. In DNA, the CDR3 is TGCGCCAGCAGCCTTCAACCGGGGTCGAATCAGCCCCAGCATTTT. Translating it yields CASSLQPGSNQPQHF.

CDR3 region: CSPVVRGYTF. CDR3 DNA sequence: TGCAGCCCTGTGGTCCGGGGCTACACCTTC. The rearrangement links TRBV29-1 to TRBJ1-2, with D unresolved. Trimming pared 8 bases from V and 8 bases from J, leaving 12 bases between. The CDR3 extends over 10 amino acids. Germline CDR1 reads SQVTM; CDR2 reads ANQGSEA.

This chain connects TRBV27 to TRBJ2-7; 8 bases are shared with TRBD1. Per germline, CDR1 MNHEY and CDR2 SMNVEV (reference sequence). J was trimmed by 0 bases and V by 2 bases; bases with no gene match: 12. This CDR3 is 18 amino acids long. CDR3 sequence (DNA): TGTGCCAGCAGTTTACTCCTACCGGGACAGGATAGCTCCTACGAGCAGTACTTC. Residues: CASSLLLPGQDSSYEQYF.

This clone was picked up a small number of times. The V call is TRBV27, the J call TRBJ2-3, with 7 positions matching TRBD2. After removal of 8 bases from V and 6 bases from J, the junction contained 5 bases not matched to a gene. The CDR3 consists of 12 residues. Germline V lookup: CDR1 MNHEY, CDR2 SMNVEV (reference sequence). This CDR3 reads CASAGVGDTQYF. Here the CDR3 DNA reads TGTGCCAGCGCGGGGGTTGGCGATACGCAGTATTTT.

The chain recombines TRBV15 with TRBJ2-2, with D uncertain. The CDR3 consists of 11 residues. V was cut by 5 bases and J by 5 bases, with 3 bases left in between. Germline CDR1 and CDR2: LNHNV and YYDKDF (reference sequence). The CDR3 sequence is CATSGTGELFF. The CDR3, as DNA: TGTGCCACCAGCGGGACCGGGGAGCTGTTTTTT.

This chain links TRBV6-4 with TRBJ2-2; 8 positions agree with TRBD2. The trim removed 6 bases at V and 2 bases at J, leaving 8 bases unmatched. Germline-derived CDR1 and CDR2 are MRHNA and SNTAGT. This CDR3 region has 16 residues. Written as DNA, the CDR3 is TGTGCCAGCAGCGAGGGGAGCGGGAGTAACACCGGGGAGCTGTTTTTT. It translates to CASSEGSGSNTGELFF.

The chain recombines TRBV13 with TRBJ2-1; 12 bases match TRBD2. Germline lookup yields CDR1 PRHDT and CDR2 FYEKMQ (reference sequence). V lost 5 bases and J lost 10; bases outside the gene matches: 12. The CDR3 is made up of 16 amino acids. The CDR3 coding sequence is TGTGCCAGCAGCCCCAGGACTAGCGGGACGAGAGGAGAGCAGTTCTTC. Its protein product is CASSPRTSGTRGEQFF.

J is TRBJ1-1 and V is TRBV19; D call uncertain. Germline CDR1 LNHDA, CDR2 SQIVND (reference sequence). The length of the CDR3 is 13 residues. Trimming removed 6 bases at V and 1 base at J, with 9 bases between. The CDR3 nucleotides are TGTGCCAGTAGGGGGATAACGAACACTGAAGCTTTCTTT. As protein: CASRGITNTEAFF.

The CDR3 coding sequence is TGTGCCAGCAGTGATTACGATCCTTCACCCCTCCACTTT. This codes for CASSDYDPSPLHF. The chain couples TRBV6-5 to TRBJ1-6; D gene ambiguous. Looked up from germline, CDR1 is MNHEY and CDR2 is SVGAGI. The V end lost 5 bases, the J end lost 9 bases, and 11 bases lay between the germline ends. There are 13 residues in the CDR3.

The V call is TRBV4-1, the J call TRBJ2-1, with TRBD2 matching over 7 bases. The CDR3 sequence is 17 residues long. After removal of 1 base from V and 2 bases from J, the junction contained 8 bases not matched to a gene. Per germline, CDR1 MGHRA and CDR2 YSYEKL. CDR3 protein: CASSQGVGAGTYNEQFF. The CDR3 DNA is TGCGCCAGCAGCCAAGGGGTGGGAGCGGGGACCTACAATGAGCAGTTCTTC.

The rearrangement links TRBV15 to TRBJ1-5, with D possibly matching TRBD1 (6 bases). Germline CDR1 LNHNV, CDR2 YYDKDF (reference sequence). Trimming stripped 1 base from V and 3 bases from J, with 7 bases between. The CDR3 totals 14 residues. The CDR3 sequence: CATSRGGPNQPQHF. The CDR3 DNA follows: TGTGCCACCAGCAGAGGGGGGCCCAATCAGCCCCAGCATTTT.

CDR3 coding DNA: TGTGCCAGCAGCCCATCGAGGACAGGGGACTACGAGCAGTACTTC. It is translated as CASSPSRTGDYEQYF. The chain recombines TRBV7-9 with TRBJ2-5, with TRBD1 matching 9 bases. The DNA end is a closer match to TRBJ2-7, so the J assignment may be wrong. The CDR3 has 15 amino acids. Looked up from germline, CDR1 is SEHNR and CDR2 is FQNEAQ (reference sequence).

The chain is built from TRBV9 and TRBJ2-3; 9 nucleotides agree with TRBD2. Germline loops: CDR1 SGDLS, CDR2 YYNGEE. The CDR3 has 15 residues. V dropped 0 bases and J dropped 6; count of bases not matched to a gene: 5. CDR3 nucleotides: TGTGCCAGCAGCGTAGGCGGGGGGGCCAAGGATACGCAGTATTTT. Its translation is CASSVGGGAKDTQYF. Full variable domain (remainder filled in from reference TRBV9 and TRBJ2-3): DSGVTQTPKHLITATGQRVTLRCSPRSGDLSVYWYQQSLDQGLQFLIQYYNGEERAKGNILERFSAQQFPDLHSELNLSSLELGDSALYFCASSVGGGAKDTQYFGPGTRLTVL.

This clone is deemed large. The J gene is TRBJ2-7, the V gene TRBV28, with D uncertain. Germline assignment: CDR1 MDHEN and CDR2 SYDVKM. This CDR3 spans 13 amino acids. V lost 9 bases, J lost 0 bases, and 12 bases lay in between. The CDR3 sequence: CASFQDGSYEQYF. The CDR3 DNA sequence: TGTGCCAGTTTCCAGGACGGCTCCTACGAGCAGTACTTC.

This clone has more than one count but fewer than ten. The chain uses TRBV15 and TRBJ1-2; D possibly corresponds to TRBD1 (5 bases). The germline gives CDR1 LNHNV, CDR2 YYDKDF (reference sequence). The CDR3 runs to 14 residues. V was trimmed by 5 bases and J by 7 bases, leaving 17 bases between them. CDR3 loop: CATSAVGTSLGYTF. The CDR3 nucleotides read TGTGCCACCAGCGCCGTTGGGACTTCTCTTGGCTACACCTTC.

Judged by abundance, this clone is medium-sized. This rearrangement joins TRBV14 to TRBJ1-3; possible D gene TRBD1, 5 bases. The V end was cut by 1 base, the J end by 2 bases, with 12 bases between. Germline values: CDR1 SGHDN, CDR2 FVKESK. CDR3 length: 16 amino acids. This CDR3 reads CASSQVGAGTGNTIYF. DNA for the CDR3: TGTGCCAGCAGCCAAGTTGGGGCGGGGACTGGAAACACCATATATTTT. The complete variable domain, with remaining parts taken from reference TRBV14 and TRBJ1-3, reads EAGVTQFPSHSVIEKGQTVTLRCDPISGHDNLYWYRRVMGKEIKFLLHFVKESKQDESGMPNNRFLAERTGGTYSTLKVQPAELEDSGVYFCASSQVGAGTGNTIYFGEGSWLTVV.

In nucleotides, the CDR3 is TGTGCCAGCAGCTTGGCCCGGCAGGGTAAGGAAAAACTGTTTTTT. Its translation is CASSLARQGKEKLFF. The chain has TRBV5-7 and TRBJ1-4; the D gene is possibly TRBD1 (5 bases). TRBV5-7 is recorded as an ORF, its role being uncertain. CDR3 length: 15 amino acids. Trimming shortened V by 0 bases and J by 8 bases, and 14 bases separated the two germline ends.